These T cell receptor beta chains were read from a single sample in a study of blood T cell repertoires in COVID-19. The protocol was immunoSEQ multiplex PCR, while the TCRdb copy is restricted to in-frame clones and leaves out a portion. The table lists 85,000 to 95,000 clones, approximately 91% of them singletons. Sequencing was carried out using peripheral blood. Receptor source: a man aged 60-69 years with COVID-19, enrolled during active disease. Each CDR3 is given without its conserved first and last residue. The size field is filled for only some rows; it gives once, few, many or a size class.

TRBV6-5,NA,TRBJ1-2,ASSYSGGGYGYT
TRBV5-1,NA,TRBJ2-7,ASSTDGTSGRLYEQY
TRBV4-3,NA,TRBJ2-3,ASSQDWDRGTDTQY
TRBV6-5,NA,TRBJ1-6,ASRPPTGKSSPLH
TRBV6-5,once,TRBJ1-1,ASSRRGGATEAF
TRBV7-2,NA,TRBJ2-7,ASSLGAGRVTEQY
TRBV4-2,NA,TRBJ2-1,ASSQLAGVEQF
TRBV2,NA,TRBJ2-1,ASRPVRGGLDEQF
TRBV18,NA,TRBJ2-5,ASSPIGQGGRGSQETQY
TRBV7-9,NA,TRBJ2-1,ASIGVMNEQF
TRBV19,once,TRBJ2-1,ASSETGTVNEQF
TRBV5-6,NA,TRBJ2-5,ASGVRGAQY
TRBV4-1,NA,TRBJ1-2,ASSQDFGRDVYGYT
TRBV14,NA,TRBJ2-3,ASSHLDSITDTQY
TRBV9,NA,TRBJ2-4,ASSVGSLGNIQY
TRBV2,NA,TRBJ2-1,ASSEALLNNEQF
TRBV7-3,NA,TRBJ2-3,ASSPYETGQVSTDTQY
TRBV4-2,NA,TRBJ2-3,ASSQEGGRAGADTQY
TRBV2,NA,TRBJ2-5,ASMGRTDQETQY
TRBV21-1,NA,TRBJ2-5,ASSKENTKTFETQY
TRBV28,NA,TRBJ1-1,ASSVRQAVNTEAF
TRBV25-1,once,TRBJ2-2,ASSVPGQEYTGELF
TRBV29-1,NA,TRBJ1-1,SYWAGMNTEAF
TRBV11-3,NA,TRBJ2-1,ASSYPAGYNEQF
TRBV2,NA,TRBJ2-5,ASKSGETQY
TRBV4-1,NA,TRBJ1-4,ASSQDYRQYEKLF
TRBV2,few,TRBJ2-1,ASSIAGGSYNEQF
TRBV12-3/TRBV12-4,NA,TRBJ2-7,ASRPTSNHEQY
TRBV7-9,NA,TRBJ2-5,ASSPLGASAETQY
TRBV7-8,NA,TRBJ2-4,ASSLDRGGGNIQY
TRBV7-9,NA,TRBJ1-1,ASGSKRAEAF
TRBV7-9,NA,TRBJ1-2,ASSSVDIYGYT
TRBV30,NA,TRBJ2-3,AWKTSGSPDTQY
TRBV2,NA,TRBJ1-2,ASREGAGYGYT
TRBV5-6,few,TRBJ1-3,ASSLGRLNSGNTIY
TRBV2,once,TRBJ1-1,ASRQQGYFAEAF
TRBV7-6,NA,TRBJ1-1,ASSQQQGWTEAF
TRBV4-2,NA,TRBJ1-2,ASSQPTGIDYGYT
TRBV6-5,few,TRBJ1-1,ATTSREGTEAF
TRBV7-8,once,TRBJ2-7,ASSLYRGSFYEQY
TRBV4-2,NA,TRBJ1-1,ASSQDAGRGAF
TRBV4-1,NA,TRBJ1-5,ASSQDRGGIQPQH
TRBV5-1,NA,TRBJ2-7,ASSLSSFDYEQY
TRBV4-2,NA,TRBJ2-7,ASSQDGDRGYEQY
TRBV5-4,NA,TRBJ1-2,ASSLGGPRGYGYT
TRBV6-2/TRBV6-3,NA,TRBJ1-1,ASSYGRAEAEAF
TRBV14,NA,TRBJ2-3,ASSQAPSEGDTQY
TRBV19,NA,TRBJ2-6,ASSPGTGRPGANVLT
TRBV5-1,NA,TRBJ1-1,ASSLVRGGSTEAF
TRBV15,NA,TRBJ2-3,ATSRESGLAGGPDTQY
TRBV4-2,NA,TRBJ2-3,ASSQPERGTDTQY
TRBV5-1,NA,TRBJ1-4,ASSQAVGTNEKLF
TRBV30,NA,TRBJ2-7,AWSKGAASYEQY
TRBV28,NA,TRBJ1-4,ASTGPNEKLF
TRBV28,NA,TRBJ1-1,ASSSFSGGNAEAF
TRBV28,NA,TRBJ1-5,AKRGGSNQPQH